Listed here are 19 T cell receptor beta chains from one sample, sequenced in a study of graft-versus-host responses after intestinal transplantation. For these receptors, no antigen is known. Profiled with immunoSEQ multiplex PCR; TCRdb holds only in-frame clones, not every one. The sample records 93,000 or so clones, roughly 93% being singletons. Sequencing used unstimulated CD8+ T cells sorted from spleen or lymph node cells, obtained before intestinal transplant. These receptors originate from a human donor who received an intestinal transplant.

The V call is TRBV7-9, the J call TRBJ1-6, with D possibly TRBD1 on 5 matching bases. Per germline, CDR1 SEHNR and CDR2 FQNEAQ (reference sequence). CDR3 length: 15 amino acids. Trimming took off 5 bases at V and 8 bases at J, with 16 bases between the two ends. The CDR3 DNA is TGTGCCAGCAGCCCAAAGGGGCAGCTAGATTCACCCCTCCACTTT. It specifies CASSPKGQLDSPLHF.

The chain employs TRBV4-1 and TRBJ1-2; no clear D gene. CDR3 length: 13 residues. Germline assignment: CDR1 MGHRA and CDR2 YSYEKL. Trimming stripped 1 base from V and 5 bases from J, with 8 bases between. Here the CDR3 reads CASSQGTVYGYTF. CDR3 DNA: TGCGCCAGCAGCCAAGGCACGGTATATGGCTACACCTTC.

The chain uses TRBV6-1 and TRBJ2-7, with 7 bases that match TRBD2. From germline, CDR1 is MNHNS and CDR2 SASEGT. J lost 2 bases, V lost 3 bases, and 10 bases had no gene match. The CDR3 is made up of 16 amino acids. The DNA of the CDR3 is TGTGCCAGCAGTGACCCGGGGGGATGGGAGGCCTACGAGCAGTACTTC. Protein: CASSDPGGWEAYEQYF.

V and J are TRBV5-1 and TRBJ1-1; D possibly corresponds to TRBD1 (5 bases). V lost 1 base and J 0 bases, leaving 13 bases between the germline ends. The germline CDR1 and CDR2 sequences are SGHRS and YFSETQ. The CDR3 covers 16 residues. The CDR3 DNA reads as TGCGCCAGCAGCTTGCAGTCTTCAGGGATGAACACTGAAGCTTTCTTT. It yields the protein CASSLQSSGMNTEAFF.

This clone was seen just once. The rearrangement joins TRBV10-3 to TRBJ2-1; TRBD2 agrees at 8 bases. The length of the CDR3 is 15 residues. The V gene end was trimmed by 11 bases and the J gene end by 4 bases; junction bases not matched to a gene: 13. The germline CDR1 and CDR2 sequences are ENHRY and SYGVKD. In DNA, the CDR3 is TGTGCCGCCCGCGCTGGCGGGGGGAAATACAATGAGCAGTTCTTC. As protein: CAARAGGGKYNEQFF.

The CDR3 DNA reads TGTGCCAGCAGCTTGGATCGGTTTTACTCCTACGAGCAGTACTTC. It translates to CASSLDRFYSYEQYF. The rearrangement joins TRBV5-5 to TRBJ2-7; no firm D call. The CDR3 runs to 15 residues. Germline CDR1 and CDR2: SGHKS and YYEKEE (reference sequence). Trimming left V 0 bases short and J 0 bases short, with 10 bases between.

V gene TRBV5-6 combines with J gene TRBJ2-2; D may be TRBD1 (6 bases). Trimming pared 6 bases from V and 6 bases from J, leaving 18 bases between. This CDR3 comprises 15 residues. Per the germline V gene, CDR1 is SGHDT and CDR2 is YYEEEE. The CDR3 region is CASTVGTLLAGELFF. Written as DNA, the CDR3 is TGTGCCAGCACCGTCGGGACACTTCTGGCCGGGGAGCTGTTTTTT.

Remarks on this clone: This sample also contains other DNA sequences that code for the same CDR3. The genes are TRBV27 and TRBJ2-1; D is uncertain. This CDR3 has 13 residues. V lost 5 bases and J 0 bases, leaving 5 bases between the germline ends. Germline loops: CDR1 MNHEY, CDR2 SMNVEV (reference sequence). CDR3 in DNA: TGTGCCAGCAGTCCCTACTCCTACAATGAGCAGTTCTTC. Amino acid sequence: CASSPYSYNEQFF.

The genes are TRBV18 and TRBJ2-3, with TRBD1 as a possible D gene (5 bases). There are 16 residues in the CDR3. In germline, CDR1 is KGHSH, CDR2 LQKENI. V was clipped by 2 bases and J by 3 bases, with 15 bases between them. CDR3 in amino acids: CASSPGGRVVTDTQYF. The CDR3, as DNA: TGTGCCAGCTCACCAGGCGGCAGGGTAGTTACAGATACGCAGTATTTT.

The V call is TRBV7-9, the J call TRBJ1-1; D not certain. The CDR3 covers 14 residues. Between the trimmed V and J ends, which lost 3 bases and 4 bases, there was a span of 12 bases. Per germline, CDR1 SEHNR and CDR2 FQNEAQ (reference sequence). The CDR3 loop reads CASSFQRPVTEAFF. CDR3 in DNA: TGTGCCAGCAGCTTTCAACGGCCGGTCACTGAAGCTTTCTTT.

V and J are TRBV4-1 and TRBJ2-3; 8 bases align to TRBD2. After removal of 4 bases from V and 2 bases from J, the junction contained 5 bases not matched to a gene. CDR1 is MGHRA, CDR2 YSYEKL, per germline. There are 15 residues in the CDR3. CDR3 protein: CASSLSGGLTDTQYF. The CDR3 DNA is TGCGCCAGCAGCCTAAGCGGGGGCCTCACAGATACGCAGTATTTT.

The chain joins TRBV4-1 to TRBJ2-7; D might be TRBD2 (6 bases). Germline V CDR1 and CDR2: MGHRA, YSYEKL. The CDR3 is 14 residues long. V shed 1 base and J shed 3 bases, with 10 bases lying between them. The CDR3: CASSQGGGYYEQYF. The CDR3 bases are TGCGCCAGCAGCCAAGGGGGAGGCTACTACGAGCAGTACTTC.

Written as DNA, the CDR3 is TGTGCCAGCAGCTTAATTCAGGCGGGGGGTCGGGCAGATACGCAGTATTTT. Protein product: CASSLIQAGGRADTQYF. The V call is TRBV7-9, the J call TRBJ2-3, with 8 positions matching TRBD2. Trimming took 2 bases from V and 4 from J; bases not matched to a gene: 11. The CDR3 is 17 amino acids. Germline V gene sequence: CDR1 SEHNR, CDR2 FQNEAQ (reference sequence).

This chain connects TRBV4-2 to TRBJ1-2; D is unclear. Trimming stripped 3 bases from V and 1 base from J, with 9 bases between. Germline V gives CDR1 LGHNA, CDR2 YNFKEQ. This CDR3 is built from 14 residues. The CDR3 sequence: CASSHPMVNYGYTF. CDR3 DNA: TGTGCCAGCAGCCACCCCATGGTTAACTATGGCTACACCTTC.

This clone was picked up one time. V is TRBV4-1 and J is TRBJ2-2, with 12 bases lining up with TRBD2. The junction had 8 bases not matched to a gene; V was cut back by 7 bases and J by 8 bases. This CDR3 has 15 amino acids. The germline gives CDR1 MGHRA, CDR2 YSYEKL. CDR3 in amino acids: CASTRLAGAAGELFF. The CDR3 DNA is TGCGCCAGCACCCGACTAGCGGGGGCGGCGGGGGAGCTGTTTTTT.

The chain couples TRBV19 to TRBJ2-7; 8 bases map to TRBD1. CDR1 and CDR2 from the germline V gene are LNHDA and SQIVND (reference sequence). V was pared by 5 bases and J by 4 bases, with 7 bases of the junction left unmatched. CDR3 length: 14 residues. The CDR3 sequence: CASSYGQGRYEQYF. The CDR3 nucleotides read TGTGCCAGTAGTTATGGACAGGGTAGGTACGAGCAGTACTTC.

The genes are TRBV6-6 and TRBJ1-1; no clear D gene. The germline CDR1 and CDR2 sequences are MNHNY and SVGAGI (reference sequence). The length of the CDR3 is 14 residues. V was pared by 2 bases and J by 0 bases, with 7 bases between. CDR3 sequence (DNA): TGTGCCAGCAGTTACAGTCTGGTGAACACTGAAGCTTTCTTT. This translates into CASSYSLVNTEAFF.

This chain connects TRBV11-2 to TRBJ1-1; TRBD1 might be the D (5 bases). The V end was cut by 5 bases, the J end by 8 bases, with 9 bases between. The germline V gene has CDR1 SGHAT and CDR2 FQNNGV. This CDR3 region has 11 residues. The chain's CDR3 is CASSRGGEAFF. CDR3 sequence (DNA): TGTGCCAGCAGCCGTGGGGGGGAAGCTTTCTTT.

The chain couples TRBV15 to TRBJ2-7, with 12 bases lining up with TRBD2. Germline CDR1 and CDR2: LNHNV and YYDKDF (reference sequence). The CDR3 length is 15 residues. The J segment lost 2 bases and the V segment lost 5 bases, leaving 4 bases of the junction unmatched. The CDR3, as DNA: TGTGCCACCAGCTCGAGGACTAGCGGGGCCTACGAGCAGTACTTC. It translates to CATSSRTSGAYEQYF.